The 30 T cell receptor beta chains presented below share a single source sample, sequenced in a study of tumor and adjacent non-tumor tissue in lung cancer. No cell sorting was done before RNA was extracted from the tissue. A modified ARM-PCR protocol with three rounds of nested PCR amplified TCRbeta. TCRdb re-derived calls from the multiplex PCR reads in MiXCR, one entry per CDR3 protein. This table has 84,000 or so distinct CDR3 sequences, about three fifths appearing once. The sequenced sample consisted of lung tumor tissue. Every receptor here comes from a man in his 70s with non-small cell lung cancer.

About this clonotype: A much larger clone sits a single nucleotide away, making a read error possible. V is TRBV29-1 and J is TRBJ2-5, with a weak D call TRBD2 (5 bases). The germline CDR1 and CDR2 sequences are SQVTM and ANQGSEA. This CDR3 is built from 11 residues. For the CDR3, the DNA is TGCAGCGTCTCACACGGGGAGATCCAGTGCTTC. Protein sequence: CSVSHGEIQCF.

A remark on this clonotype: A much larger clone differs by one base, so this may be a read error. The V call is TRBV20-1, the J call TRBJ2-5; 8 bases are a match to TRBD1. The V gene end was trimmed by 7 bases and the J gene end by 5 bases; junction bases not matched to a gene: 12. This CDR3 is 14 amino acids long. Germline-derived CDR1 and CDR2 are DFQATT and SNEGSKA (reference sequence). CDR3 protein: CSVRGQGRSETQYF. The DNA of the CDR3 is TGCAGTGTCCGTGGACAGGGACGGTCCGAGACCCAGTACTTC.

As regards this clonotype: The junction and the germline gene differ at one end; a read error may be behind it. This sequence joins TRBV4-2 and TRBJ2-2, with D tentatively TRBD2 (5 bases). Germline V gives CDR1 LGHNA, CDR2 YNFKEQ. The CDR3 has 12 amino acids. CDR3 sequence reads: CANSQATGEQFF. The CDR3 nucleotides read TGTGCCAACAGCCAAGCGACCGGGGAGCAGTTTTTT.

Details on this clonotype: The junction does not match germline at one end; this may be a read error. The chain combines TRBV11-2 with TRBJ2-7, with D possibly TRBD1 on 7 matching bases. The CDR3 runs to 14 residues. CDR1 and CDR2 (germline): SGHAT, FQNNGV. CDR3 sequence reads: CTSIRGVLTYEQYF. For the CDR3, the DNA is TGTACCAGCATCAGGGGGGTGCTGACCTACGAGCAGTACTTC.

In nucleotides, the CDR3 is TGCGCCAGCAGCCCAGGGGACTCTGGGGCCAACGTCCTGACTTTC. Protein: CASSPGDSGANVLTF. The genes are TRBV5-1 and TRBJ2-6; perhaps TRBD1 as D (6 bases). Trimming took off 4 bases at V and 0 bases at J, with 8 bases between the two ends. Germline values: CDR1 SGHRS, CDR2 YFSETQ. This CDR3 contains 15 residues.

To note about this clonotype: A read error may explain this, as a much larger clone is one base away. The rearrangement links TRBV29-1 to TRBJ2-6, with D perhaps TRBD1 (6 bases). CDR3 size: 15 residues. Germline CDR1 and CDR2: SQVTM and ANQGSEA. In DNA, the CDR3 is TGCAGCGTTAGGACAGCCAGCTCTGGGACCAACGTCCTGACTTTC. Its protein is CSVRTASSGTNVLTF.

This clonotype was seen repeatedly, ten times or more. The genes are TRBV12-3 or TRBV12-4 and TRBJ2-1; 11 positions agree with TRBD2. Trimming at V came to 3 bases and at J to 6 bases, leaving 10 bases not matched to a gene. This CDR3 region has 17 residues. CDR3 sequence reads: CASSFGIAGGPGNEQFF. DNA of the CDR3: TGTGCCAGCAGTTTCGGGATAGCGGGGGGGCCTGGCAATGAGCAGTTCTTC.

This clonotype occurred a few times. The rearrangement joins TRBV20-1 to TRBJ2-7; D is ambiguous. Germline-derived CDR1 and CDR2 are DFQATT and SNEGSKA (reference sequence). The germline V and J ends were trimmed by 2 bases and 1 base, with 15 bases remaining between them. The CDR3 loop spans 15 amino acids. CDR3 coding DNA: TGCAGTGCTAGACACGACCGGCAGGCATCCTACGAGCAGTACTTC. This gives the protein CSARHDRQASYEQYF.

The V and J genes are TRBV20-1 and TRBJ1-4; D may be TRBD1 (6 bases). The CDR3 has 14 residues. V was clipped by 2 bases and J by 10 bases, with 17 bases between them. Germline CDR1 and CDR2: DFQATT and SNEGSKA (reference sequence). The DNA of the CDR3 is TGCAGTGCTAGACCGAGTACAGGGACGGGAAAACTGTTTTTT. Protein: CSARPSTGTGKLFF.

A note on this clonotype: One end of the junction does not line up with germline, which may come from a read error. The V and J genes are TRBV12-3 or TRBV12-4 and TRBJ2-5, with a weak D call TRBD2 (5 bases). CDR3 size: 13 residues. The CDR3 DNA reads TGTGCCAGTAGTTTGTGGTACGGAGGGACCCAGTACTTC. Protein: CASSLWYGGTQYF.

Concerning this clonotype itself: A read error is possible here, since a much larger clone lies one base away. The genes are TRBV7-9 and TRBJ2-5; a weak D match, TRBD2 (7 bases). The length of the CDR3 is 15 residues. V was pared by 0 bases and J by 3 bases, with 11 bases between. CDR1 is SEHNR and CDR2 is FQNEAQ in the germline V gene (reference sequence). CDR3 amino acids: CASSLATGGEETQYF. The CDR3 nucleotides read TGTGCCAGCAGCTTAGCCACGGGGGGCGAAGAGACCCAGTACTTC.

The sample holds many counts of this clonotype. The CDR3 here is CSATTGGNYGYTF. The CDR3 nucleotides are TGCAGTGCCACGACAGGGGGCAACTATGGCTACACCTTC. This sequence joins TRBV20-1 and TRBJ1-2, with 10 bases fitting TRBD1. Germline V lookup: CDR1 DFQATT, CDR2 SNEGSKA (reference sequence). V gave up 6 bases and J gave up 2 bases; unmatched junction bases: 3. This CDR3 contains 13 residues.

The count of this clonotype is one. This chain links TRBV5-4 with TRBJ2-3; a possible D gene is TRBD1 (6 bases). CDR1 SGHNT and CDR2 YYREEE come from the germline V gene (reference sequence). This CDR3 is 14 amino acids long. The V end lost 8 bases, the J end lost 2 bases, and 15 bases lay between the germline ends. The CDR3 sequence: CARSRGQNTDTQYF. The DNA for the CDR3 is TGTGCCAGAAGCAGGGGACAAAACACAGATACGCAGTATTTT.

Details on this clonotype: The junction departs from the called germline gene at one end, perhaps through a read error. The chain joins TRBV11-3 to TRBJ2-2; 9 bases agree with TRBD1. This CDR3 spans 15 amino acids. The germline V gene encodes CDR1 SGHNT and CDR2 YENEEA. CDR3 loop: CACSPGTGSTGELFF. As DNA, the CDR3 is TGTGCCTGCAGCCCCGGGACAGGGTCCACCGGGGAGCTGTTTTTT.

This clonotype showed up just once. Germline is not matched at one junction end, which may reflect a read error. The chain combines TRBV29-1 with TRBJ1-1, with D hard to call. Germline-derived CDR1 and CDR2 are SQVTM and ANQGSEA. The CDR3 runs 13 residues. CDR3 in amino acids: CSVEGYSNTEAFF. The CDR3, as DNA: TGTAGCGTTGAGGGATACTCGAACACTGAAGCTTTCTTT. The full variable domain, with the rest looked up from reference TRBV29-1 and TRBJ1-1, is SAVISQKPSRDICQRGTSLTIQCQVDSQVTMMFWYRQQPGQSLTLIATANQGSEATYESGFVIDKFPISRPNLTFSTLTVSNMSPEDSSIYLCSVEGYSNTEAFFGQGTRLTVV.

The chain carries TRBV11-2 and TRBJ2-5; D ambiguous. Between the trimmed V and J ends, which lost 5 bases and 8 bases, there was a span of 18 bases. Germline V CDR1 and CDR2: SGHAT, FQNNGV. The CDR3 totals 14 residues. In DNA, the CDR3 is TGTGCCAGCAGCGCAAGCAGGTGTTGGGATACCCAGTACTTC. It is translated as CASSASRCWDTQYF.

Turning to this clonotype: One end of the junction varies from germline; a read error may be responsible. Here the CDR3 reads CASTGPGGTRYF. CDR3 sequence (DNA): TGTGCCAGCACCGGCCCCGGGGGGACCCGGTATTTC. This chain uses TRBV6-5 with TRBJ2-5, with 7 bases identical to TRBD2. The CDR3 spans 12 residues. Germline-derived CDR1 and CDR2 are MNHEY and SVGAGI.

The sample holds a few counts of this clonotype. A read error may account for a junction end that differs from germline. The genes are TRBV2 and TRBJ1-6; no reliable D call. Per germline, CDR1 SNHLY and CDR2 FYNNEI. The CDR3 runs 13 residues. As DNA, the CDR3 is TGCGCCAGCAGTACGGACGGTAATTCACCCCTCCACTTT. Amino acid sequence: CASSTDGNSPLHF. The full variable domain, rest sourced from reference TRBV2 and TRBJ1-6, is EPEVTQTPSHQVTQMGQEVILRCVPISNHLYFYWYRQILGQKVEFLVSFYNNEISEKSEIFDDQFSVERPDGSNFTLKIRSTKLEDSAMYFCASSTDGNSPLHFGNGTRLTVT.

V is TRBV24-1 and J is TRBJ2-1; possible D gene TRBD2, 6 bases. CDR3 length equals 14 residues. V was trimmed by 3 bases and J by 6 bases, leaving 11 bases between them. CDR1 is KGHDR, CDR2 SFDVKD, per germline. As DNA, the CDR3 is TGTGCCACCAGTGATGGGACTCCCCTCAATGAGCAGTTCTTC. It codes for CATSDGTPLNEQFF.

A note on this clonotype: At one of its ends the junction is not consistent with the germline gene, which may arise from a read error. The genes are TRBV4-1 and TRBJ2-5; D call uncertain. Germline-derived CDR1 and CDR2 are MGHRA and YSYEKL. The CDR3 is 13 residues long. The CDR3 DNA is TGCGCCAGTAGCCAAGATGGGCTGAAGATCCAGTACTTC. Amino acid sequence: CASSQDGLKIQYF.

As concerns this clonotype: One end of the junction varies from germline; a read error may be responsible. The J gene is TRBJ2-7, the V gene TRBV7-9; 7 bases fit TRBD1. The CDR3 loop spans 16 amino acids. Germline values: CDR1 SEHNR, CDR2 FQNEAQ (reference sequence). The CDR3 loop reads CASSLLGTASSYVQYF. CDR3 nucleotides: TGTGCCAGCAGCCTCCTAGGGACAGCCAGTTCCTACGTGCAGTACTTC.

The chain is built from TRBV11-2 and TRBJ2-3, with D maybe TRBD2 (5 bases). This CDR3 is 15 amino acids long. From germline, CDR1 is SGHAT and CDR2 FQNNGV. Between the trimmed V and J ends, which lost 2 bases and 2 bases, there was a span of 11 bases. CDR3: CASSLCERNTDTQYF. The CDR3 bases are TGTGCCAGCAGCTTATGTGAGCGGAACACAGATACGCAGTATTTT.

As concerns this clonotype: At one end the junction does not follow the germline gene, possibly because of a read error. The J gene is TRBJ2-4, the V gene TRBV28, with D uncertain. Per germline, CDR1 MDHEN and CDR2 SYDVKM. This CDR3 contains 12 residues. DNA for the CDR3: TGTGTCAGCAGTTTATTGGGGAACATTCAGTACTTC. This translates into CVSSLLGNIQYF.

As concerns this clonotype: Since a much larger clone is just one base distant, this may be a read error. The chain has TRBV5-1 and TRBJ2-7, with 10 bases lining up with TRBD1. Per the germline V gene, CDR1 is SGHRS and CDR2 is YFSETQ. This CDR3 has 16 amino acids. The J segment lost 5 bases and the V segment lost 4 bases, leaving 12 bases of the junction unmatched. In DNA form, the CDR3 reads TGCGCCAGCAGCGGCGGGACAGGGGCCGGATACAACGAGCAGTACTTC. It translates to CASSGGTGAGYNEQYF.

At least ten counts were recorded for this clonotype. The rearrangement links TRBV5-5 to TRBJ2-3; 11 nucleotides match TRBD2. The CDR3 runs 15 residues. Germline CDR1 reads SGHKS; CDR2 reads YYEKEE (reference sequence). The junction had 3 bases not matched to a gene; V was cut back by 5 bases and J by 1 base. Here the CDR3 reads CASRMGLAGTDTQYF. The CDR3 coding sequence is TGTGCCAGCAGGATGGGACTAGCGGGCACAGATACGCAGTATTTT.

The chain recombines TRBV30 with TRBJ1-5; 7 positions match TRBD1. Trimming at V came to 4 bases and at J to 3 bases, leaving 3 bases not matched to a gene. Germline loops: CDR1 GTSNPN, CDR2 SVGIG (reference sequence). The CDR3 loop spans 13 amino acids. CDR3 sequence reads: CAWTGQVNQPQHF. The CDR3 DNA reads TGTGCCTGGACCGGACAGGTCAATCAGCCCCAGCATTTT.

On this clonotype itself: Sequence at one end of the junction differs from germline and may be a read error. The chain recombines TRBV28 with TRBJ2-7, with 8 bases lining up with TRBD2. This CDR3 is 16 amino acids long. The V gene's germline CDR1 is MDHEN and CDR2 SYDVKM. CDR3 nucleotides: TGTGCCAGCAGCCAAGCGGGAGTGGTTTTAGTCCACGAGCACTACTTC. Its translation is CASSQAGVVLVHEHYF.

As for this clonotype: A junction boundary mismatches the germline segment, possibly from a read error. The chain carries TRBV12-3 or TRBV12-4 and TRBJ2-1; 9 positions agree with TRBD1. The CDR3 is 16 residues long. CDR3 residues: CVSSYEDRGSYNEQFF. In nucleotides, the CDR3 is TGTGTCAGCAGTTATGAGGACAGGGGCTCCTACAATGAGCAGTTCTTC.

Comment on this clonotype: The final CDR3 position lacks the conserved phenylalanine or tryptophan, pointing to a likely read error. The chain links TRBV28 to TRBJ2-7; D is uncertain. Germline V gene data show CDR1 as MDHEN and CDR2 as SYDVKM. V gave up 2 bases and J gave up 5 bases, with 7 bases separating them. This CDR3 region has 12 residues. The CDR3 sequence: CASSLSGNEQYL. CDR3 nucleotide sequence: TGTGCCAGCAGTTTAAGTGGCAACGAGCAGTACCTC.

Comments on this clonotype: This may be a read error, as it is one base from a much larger clone. This likely comes from a read error, as the CDR3 has no conserved phenylalanine or tryptophan at its end. The chain links TRBV29-1 to TRBJ2-7; 8 bases map to TRBD1. CDR3 length equals 11 residues. Germline trimming cut 6 bases from V and 6 bases from J; bases unmatched to any gene: 4. From germline, CDR1 is SQVTM and CDR2 ANQGSEA. CDR3 in DNA: TGCAGCGTGGGTACAGGGGGCGAGCAGTACATC. Residues: CSVGTGGEQYI.